A single T cell receptor beta chain is shown here with its context. Its antigen remains unknown. The length of the CDR3 is 11 residues. The germline CDR1 and CDR2 sequences are MGHDK and SYGVNS. Trimming cost V 6 bases and J 2 bases, with 2 bases left between them. The data were obtained in a study of vaccination and CD4 T cells after COVID-19. This sample's treatment: roughly ten-day PBMC culture with coronavirus spike peptide pools or control peptides (ViraFEST assay). Ahead of the COVID-19 pandemic (2011-2018), the CD4+ T cells of the unexposed donor were collected. Antigen-specific T cell expansion with peptide pools preceded TCR sequencing in the ViraFEST approach. Cultured CD4+ T cells had their DNA profiled by the Oncomine TCR Beta short-read assay. Investigators isolated genomic DNA from cultured CD4+ T cells. Each CDR3 protein gets one entry after TCRdb re-called the PCR reads with MiXCR. The top ten clones hold under 15% of a sample with over 7,500 distinct CDR3 sequences, around two fifths of them seen once.

This rearrangement joins TRBV25-1 to TRBJ2-1, with D uncertain. Sequencing was carried out using CD4+ T cells from blood, cultured in vitro. The TCR was taken from a human donor in good health. For the CDR3, the DNA is TGTGCCAGCAGGACCTACAATGAGCAGTTCTTC. As protein: CASRTYNEQFF.